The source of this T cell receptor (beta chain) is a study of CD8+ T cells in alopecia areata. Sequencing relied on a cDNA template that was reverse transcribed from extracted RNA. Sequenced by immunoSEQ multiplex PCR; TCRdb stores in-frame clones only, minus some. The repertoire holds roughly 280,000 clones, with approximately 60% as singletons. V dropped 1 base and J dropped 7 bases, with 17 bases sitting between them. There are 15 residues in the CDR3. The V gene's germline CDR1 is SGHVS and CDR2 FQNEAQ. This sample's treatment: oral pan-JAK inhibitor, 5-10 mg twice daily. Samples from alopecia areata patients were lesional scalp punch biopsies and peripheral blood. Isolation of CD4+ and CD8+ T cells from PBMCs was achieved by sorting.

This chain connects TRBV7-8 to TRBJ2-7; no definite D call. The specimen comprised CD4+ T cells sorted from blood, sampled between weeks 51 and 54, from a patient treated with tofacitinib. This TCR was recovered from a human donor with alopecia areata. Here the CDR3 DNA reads TGTGCCAGCAGCTTAGTAGCAGGACCGATAGTGGAGCAGTACTTC. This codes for CASSLVAGPIVEQYF.